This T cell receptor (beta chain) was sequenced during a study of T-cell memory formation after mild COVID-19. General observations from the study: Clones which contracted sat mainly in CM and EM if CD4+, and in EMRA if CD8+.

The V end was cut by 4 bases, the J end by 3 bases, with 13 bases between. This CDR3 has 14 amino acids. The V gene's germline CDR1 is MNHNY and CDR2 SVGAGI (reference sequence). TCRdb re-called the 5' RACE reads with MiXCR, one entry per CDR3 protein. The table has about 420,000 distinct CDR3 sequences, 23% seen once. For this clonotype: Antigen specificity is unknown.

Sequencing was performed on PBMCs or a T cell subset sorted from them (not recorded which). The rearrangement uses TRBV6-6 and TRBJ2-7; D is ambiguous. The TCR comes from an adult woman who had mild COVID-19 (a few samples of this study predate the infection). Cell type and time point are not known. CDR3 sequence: CASSWDDVLYEQYF. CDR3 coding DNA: TGTGCCAGCAGTTGGGATGACGTCCTCTACGAGCAGTACTTC.